A selection of T cell receptor beta chains follows, all from one sample in a study of blood T cell repertoires in COVID-19. Assay used: immunoSEQ multiplex PCR; TCRdb lists only in-frame clones, some missing. The sample contains about 170,000 clones, approximately 87% of which appear only once. The sequencing input was peripheral blood. Source of these receptors: a woman aged 60-70 years with COVID-19, enrolled during active disease. CDR3s include the opening cysteine and the closing phenylalanine or tryptophan. D genes are given only for firm matches. Part of the rows lack a size; the others show once, few, many or a class for expanded clones.

TRBD1 | NA | TRBJ2-2 | TRBV7-2 | TGTGCCAGCAGTTCGAACAGGGGCTACACCGGGGAGCTGTTTTTT | CASSSNRGYTGELFF
NA | once | TRBJ2-2 | TRBV6-5 | TGTGCCAGCAGGCCTTCGCGGGCCAACACCGGGGAGCTGTTTTTT | CASRPSRANTGELFF
NA | NA | TRBJ1-6 | TRBV6-1 | TGTGCCAGCAGTGCCGGACAGAGGTCGGGCAATTCACCCCTCCACTTT | CASSAGQRSGNSPLHF
TRBD2 | NA | TRBJ2-7 | TRBV9 | TGTGCCAGCAGCGCTCTAGCGGGGTCCTACGAGCAGTACTTC | CASSALAGSYEQYF
NA | NA | TRBJ2-3 | TRBV5-1 | TGCGCCAGCAGCTTGGAAGACTCGGCTTCAGATACGCAGTATTTT | CASSLEDSASDTQYF
NA | NA | TRBJ2-2 | TRBV11-2 | TGTGCCAGCACCCGTACCGGGGAGCTGTTTTTT | CASTRTGELFF
TRBD1 | NA | TRBJ1-4 | TRBV5-1 | TGCGCCAGCAGCAAAAACCAGGGGGCAACTAATGAAAAACTGTTTTTT | CASSKNQGATNEKLFF
TRBD1 | NA | TRBJ1-4 | TRBV6-6 | TGTGCCAGCAGTTCAGACAGGGATCTGTTTTTT | CASSSDRDLFF
TRBD2 | NA | TRBJ2-7 | TRBV10-3 | TGTGCCATCAGACCGACTAGCGGGAGCTACTACGAGCAGTACTTC | CAIRPTSGSYYEQYF
NA | NA | TRBJ1-2 | TRBV9 | TGTGCCAGCAGCGTAGCGCCGGGTTCCAACTATGGCTACACCTTC | CASSVAPGSNYGYTF
TRBD1 | NA | TRBJ1-2 | TRBV28 | TGTGCCAGCAGCTTTAGGGGCCGAACCGGGACAGGACTCTATGGCTACACCTTC | CASSFRGRTGTGLYGYTF
NA | few | TRBJ1-2 | TRBV6-7 | TGTGCCAGCAGTTACTCCGAGTGGGCCTACTATGGCTACACCTTC | CASSYSEWAYYGYTF
TRBD1 | NA | TRBJ1-2 | TRBV5-1 | TGCGCCAGCAGCTCCGATGGACAGGCAAACTTAGCTAACTATGGCTACACCTTC | CASSSDGQANLANYGYTF
NA | NA | TRBJ1-2 | TRBV9 | TGTGCCAGCAGCGCCCGAGTTCTCGACTTTTTCGGCTACACCTTC | CASSARVLDFFGYTF
TRBD1 | few | TRBJ2-1 | TRBV24-1 | TGTGCCACCAGTGATCAGCACAGGGGGAACAATGAGCAGTTCTTC | CATSDQHRGNNEQFF
TRBD1 | NA | TRBJ2-1 | TRBV7-9 | TGTGCCAGCAGCCGGGGACAGCTAACATCTTACAATGAGCAGTTCTTC | CASSRGQLTSYNEQFF
TRBD2 | NA | TRBJ2-7 | TRBV27 | TGTGCCAGCAGTCCTGGCTGGTGGCGGGAGGCATCCTACGAGCAGTACTTC | CASSPGWWREASYEQYF
NA | NA | TRBJ1-5 | TRBV6-5 | TGTGCCAGCAGTTACTCCAGGGTCGGGCAGCCCCAGCATTTT | CASSYSRVGQPQHF
TRBD2 | NA | TRBJ2-1 | TRBV11-3 | TGTGCCAGCAGCCGCAGACTAGCGGGAGTTCTTAATGAGCAGTTCTTC | CASSRRLAGVLNEQFF
NA | NA | TRBJ2-7 | TRBV21-1 | TGTGCCAGCAGCAACCTCAGGGGGCAGACCTACGAGCAGTACTTC | CASSNLRGQTYEQYF
TRBD2 | NA | TRBJ2-3 | TRBV7-3 | TGTGCCAGCAGCTCAACTAGCGGGACCACAGATACGCAGTATTTT | CASSSTSGTTDTQYF
TRBD2 | NA | TRBJ2-5 | TRBV6-6 | TGTGCCAGCAGGTCGGGGGGAGAGACCCAGTACTTC | CASRSGGETQYF
NA | NA | TRBJ2-2 | TRBV19 | TGTGCCAGTATCCCTGACGGGACCGGGGAGCTGTTTTTT | CASIPDGTGELFF
NA | NA | TRBJ2-7 | TRBV9 | TGTGCCAGCAGCGTAGAGGTAGGGAGCTACGAGCAGTACTTC | CASSVEVGSYEQYF
TRBD1 | NA | TRBJ1-1 | TRBV4-3 | TGCGCCAGCAGCCCGTCCAAGAGGACAGGGAAGGCTGAAGCTTTCTTT | CASSPSKRTGKAEAFF
TRBD1 | NA | TRBJ2-7 | TRBV4-3 | TGCGCCAGCAGCCAAGTAGTCCCCGCCGTGGACAGGGAGTACGAGCAGTACTTC | CASSQVVPAVDREYEQYF
TRBD1 | NA | TRBJ1-1 | TRBV28 | TGTGCCAGCAGTTTGGCCCATCCGGGACAGGGAGCGGCTTTCTTT | CASSLAHPGQGAAFF
NA | NA | TRBJ2-1 | TRBV12-3/TRBV12-4 | TGTGCCAGCATGTGGCAGTCAAATGAGCAGTTCTTC | CASMWQSNEQFF
TRBD1 | NA | TRBJ1-2 | TRBV19 | TGTGCCAGTAGTATGACAGGGTGGGATGGCTACACCTTC | CASSMTGWDGYTF
NA | NA | TRBJ2-5 | TRBV6-2/TRBV6-3 | TGTGCCAGCAGTTTAGGACATCTCCAGTACTTC | CASSLGHLQYF
NA | few | TRBJ2-7 | TRBV3-1/TRBV3-2 | TGTGCCAGCAGCCTTTCGAGGGGTAGCGGACCTCCGGACGAGCAGTACTTC | CASSLSRGSGPPDEQYF
TRBD1 | NA | TRBJ1-5 | TRBV7-9 | TGTGCCAGCAGCTTCGGGACAGCTAATCAGCCCCAGCATTTT | CASSFGTANQPQHF
NA | once | TRBJ2-1 | TRBV7-3 | TGTGCCAGCAGCCCCGGACTCCCCTCCTACAATGAGCAGTTCTTC | CASSPGLPSYNEQFF
TRBD1 | few | TRBJ1-2 | TRBV10-3 | TGTGCCATCAGTGAGCCTAGACAGGGTAACTATGGCTACACCTTC | CAISEPRQGNYGYTF
TRBD2 | NA | TRBJ2-3 | TRBV30 | TGTGCCTGGAGCGAGGGGACTAGCCCTAGCACAGATACGCAGTATTTT | CAWSEGTSPSTDTQYF
NA | few | TRBJ2-6 | TRBV6-6 | TGTGCCAGCAGCTCCCTAGTGAGCTCTGGGGCCAACGTCCTGACTTTC | CASSSLVSSGANVLTF
TRBD1 | NA | TRBJ1-4 | TRBV15 | TGTGCCACCAGCAGAGAGACAGGGGCCATTGGAAAACTGTTTTTT | CATSRETGAIGKLFF
TRBD2 | NA | TRBJ2-5 | TRBV7-9 | TGTGCCAGCAGACCCGGACTAGCGGGGCAAGAGACCCAGTACTTC | CASRPGLAGQETQYF
TRBD1 | NA | TRBJ2-3 | TRBV5-1 | TGCGCCAGCAGTCGGACAGGGAGTAAGGATACGCAGTATTTT | CASSRTGSKDTQYF
TRBD1 | NA | TRBJ1-4 | TRBV30 | TGTGCCTGGAGTCCGGACAGGGGCGAAAAACTGTTTTTT | CAWSPDRGEKLFF
TRBD1 | NA | TRBJ1-2 | TRBV7-9 | TGTGCCAGCAGCTTAGCGGAGGCAGGGGGCGGCTACACCTTC | CASSLAEAGGGYTF
NA | NA | TRBJ1-2 | TRBV3-1/TRBV3-2 | TGTGCCAGCAGCCAAGCCTCTAACTATGGCTACACCTTC | CASSQASNYGYTF
NA | NA | TRBJ2-7 | TRBV30 | TGTGCCTGGAGTAAAGGGGGACGGAAAGAGCAGTACTTC | CAWSKGGRKEQYF
TRBD1 | few | TRBJ1-5 | TRBV27 | TGTGCCAGCAGTTCGGAGGGGGCTCGGCAGCCCCAGCATTTT | CASSSEGARQPQHF
NA | NA | TRBJ2-6 | TRBV7-2 | TGTGCCAGCAGCTTAAGGCACAGGCTCTCTGGGGCCAACGTCCTGACTTTC | CASSLRHRLSGANVLTF
NA | NA | TRBJ1-5 | TRBV19 | TGTGCCAGTAGTATTGGGGGACGGAGGGGACAGCCCCAGCATTTT | CASSIGGRRGQPQHF
NA | few | TRBJ1-5 | TRBV6-6 | TGTGCCAGCAGTTACTGGCCGAATCAGCCCCAGCATTTT | CASSYWPNQPQHF
NA | NA | TRBJ2-7 | TRBV7-2 | TGTGCCAGCAGCTCCCTCGGGGGAAACTCCTACGAGCAGTACTTC | CASSSLGGNSYEQYF
NA | NA | TRBJ2-7 | TRBV18 | TGTGCCAGCTCACCAATCAGGGGTTCGTCCTACGAGCAGTACTTC | CASSPIRGSSYEQYF
NA | NA | TRBJ1-2 | TRBV18 | TGTGCCAGCTCGACAGACGTGGGCTACACCTTC | CASSTDVGYTF
TRBD2 | once | TRBJ2-3 | TRBV19 | TGTGCCAGTAGCGGACTAGCGGGAGGGGCCGCAGATACGCAGTATTTT | CASSGLAGGAADTQYF
TRBD1 | once | TRBJ2-7 | TRBV6-6 | TGTGCCAGCACCCAACCGGGACAGCTCTCCTACGAGCAGTACTTC | CASTQPGQLSYEQYF